These 4 T cell receptor beta chains were all obtained from the same sample, sequenced in a study of preoperative IRX-2 immunotherapy in early breast cancer. As to treatment: preoperative locoregional IRX-2 cytokine immunotherapy. Here immunoSEQ multiplex PCR was the method, and the copy in TCRdb shows in-frame clones only, minus some. The sample includes about 29,000 clones, around 90% of them seen just once. The sample was taken from a patient treated with IRX-2 immunotherapy. Every receptor here comes from a human donor with breast cancer.

This chain joins TRBV27 and TRBJ2-1; D is possibly TRBD1 (6 bases). CDR3 length: 16 amino acids. The germline V gene has CDR1 MNHEY and CDR2 SMNVEV (reference sequence). V lost 5 bases and J lost 0, with 14 bases in between. CDR3 in DNA: TGTGCCAGCAGTCCCTCAGGGGTTATCTCCTACAATGAGCAGTTCTTC. Translation: CASSPSGVISYNEQFF.

The chain has TRBV19 and TRBJ2-7; TRBD1 agrees at 7 bases. This CDR3 spans 14 amino acids. Per germline, CDR1 LNHDA and CDR2 SQIVND (reference sequence). CDR3 residues: CAHVRRDSSYEQYF. DNA for the CDR3: TGTGCACACGTTCGCCGGGACAGCTCCTACGAGCAGTACTTC.

The chain links TRBV29-1 to TRBJ2-5; a weak D match, TRBD2 (5 bases). There are 16 residues in the CDR3. Per the germline V gene, CDR1 is SQVTM and CDR2 is ANQGSEA. V was pared by 1 base and J by 3 bases, with 18 bases between. The CDR3 DNA follows: TGCAGCGTTGAAGGAGTCGGGCGGAGGAGGAAAGAGACCCAGTACTTC. It yields the protein CSVEGVGRRRKETQYF. The whole variable domain, filled in from reference TRBV29-1 and TRBJ2-5, reads SAVISQKPSRDICQRGTSLTIQCQVDSQVTMMFWYRQQPGQSLTLIATANQGSEATYESGFVIDKFPISRPNLTFSTLTVSNMSPEDSSIYLCSVEGVGRRRKETQYFGPGTRLLVL.

This clone was detected once. This chain links TRBV2 with TRBJ1-6; D is perhaps TRBD1 (6 bases). Per germline, CDR1 SNHLY and CDR2 FYNNEI. Between the trimmed V and J ends, which lost 7 bases and 9 bases, there was a span of 19 bases. The CDR3 has 15 amino acids. CDR3 DNA: TGTGCCAGCAAGGGGTACAGGGATAACAGTTCACCCCTCCACTTT. Its protein product is CASKGYRDNSSPLHF.